This T cell receptor (beta chain) was observed in a study of response to subunit inactivated influenza vaccine. Study results and limitations: It was suggested by the authors that few new T cells are recruited by each seasonal influenza vaccination.

Each CDR3 protein is one row after TCRdb ran MiXCR on the RT-PCR reads. Of about 540,000 distinct CDR3 sequences detected, roughly a quarter appear once; the ten largest clones hold 2.5% to 3%. This clonotype was picked up many times. Its specificity is not known. These records were also assigned to another study, of T cells expressing NK-cell markers. According to that study: Production of TCR beta cDNA relied on 5'RACE template switching with UMIs. Restriction of sorting to alpha-beta TCR T cells was accomplished in several experiments using an anti-gamma-delta TCR antibody. Dominant NKG2C+ clonotype frequencies of about 1.0-7.5% of CD8+ T cells were measured in five or six donors.

Sequences were derived from CD4+ T cells sorted from PBMCs, sampled 12 days after vaccination. The receptor was isolated from a man aged 50 or older who received an inactivated influenza vaccine.

The CDR3 is CASSTSGRGNEQFF. The DNA of the CDR3 is TGCGCCAGTTCGACTAGCGGGAGAGGTAATGAGCAGTTCTTC. The chain joins TRBV5-1 to TRBJ2-1, with TRBD2 identical over 12 bases. Looked up from germline, CDR1 is SGHRS and CDR2 is YFSETQ. The length of the CDR3 is 14 residues. J lost 7 bases, V lost 8 bases, and 7 bases had no gene match.